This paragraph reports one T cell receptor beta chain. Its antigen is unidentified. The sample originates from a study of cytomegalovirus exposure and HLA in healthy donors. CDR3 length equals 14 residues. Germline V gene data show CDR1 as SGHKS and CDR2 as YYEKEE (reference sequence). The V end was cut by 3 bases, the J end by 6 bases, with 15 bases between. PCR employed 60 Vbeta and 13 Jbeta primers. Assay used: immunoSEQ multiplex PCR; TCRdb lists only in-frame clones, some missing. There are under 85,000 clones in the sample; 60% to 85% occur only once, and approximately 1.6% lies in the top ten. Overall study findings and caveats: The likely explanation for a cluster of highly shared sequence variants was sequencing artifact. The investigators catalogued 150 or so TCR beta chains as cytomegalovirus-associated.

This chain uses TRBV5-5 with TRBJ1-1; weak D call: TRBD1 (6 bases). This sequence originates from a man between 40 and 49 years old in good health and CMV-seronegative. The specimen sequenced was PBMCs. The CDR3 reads CASSSYQQGSEAFF. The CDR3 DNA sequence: TGTGCCAGCAGCTCGTACCAACAGGGATCTGAAGCTTTCTTT. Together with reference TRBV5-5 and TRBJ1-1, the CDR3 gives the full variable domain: DAGVTQSPTHLIKTRGQQVTLRCSPISGHKSVSWYQQVLGQGPQFIFQYYEKEERGRGNFPDRFSARQFPNYSSELNVNALLLGDSALYLCASSSYQQGSEAFFGQGTRLTVV.